The next 31 T cell receptor beta chains were all read from a single sample in a study of blood T cell repertoires in COVID-19. Produced via immunoSEQ multiplex PCR; TCRdb's table is partial and in-frame only. There are fewer than 200,000 clones in the sample; around 87% occur only once, and 20% to 25% lies in the top ten. Sequencing used PBMCs or T cells enriched from blood (not recorded which). These receptors came from a middle-aged woman in a cohort exposed to, infected with or recovered from COVID-19 (not recorded which).

The rearrangement uses TRBV5-4 and TRBJ2-7; the match to TRBD2 covers 12 bases. The CDR3 is 16 amino acids. V was clipped by 1 base and J by 2 bases; unmatched bases: 4. The germline V gene encodes CDR1 SGHNT and CDR2 YYREEE (reference sequence). Written as DNA, the CDR3 is TGTGCCAGCAGCTTGTTTACTAGCGGGGGGCCCTACGAGCAGTACTTC. It translates to CASSLFTSGGPYEQYF.

Only one count was recorded for this clone. The chain joins TRBV27 to TRBJ2-1; D is possibly TRBD2 (5 bases). Germline assignment: CDR1 MNHEY and CDR2 SMNVEV (reference sequence). V lost 6 bases, J lost 2 bases, and 17 bases lay in between. The CDR3 consists of 16 residues. The CDR3 reads CASSNPGISAYNEQFF. In DNA form, the CDR3 reads TGTGCCAGCAGCAACCCCGGGATTAGCGCCTACAATGAGCAGTTCTTC.

V is TRBV5-6 and J is TRBJ2-5, with TRBD2 identical over 14 bases. This CDR3 has 18 amino acids. V gave up 4 bases and J gave up 5 bases; unmatched junction bases: 13. Germline CDR1 SGHDT, CDR2 YYEEEE. The CDR3 here is CASSISWTSGGPAETQYF. The CDR3 DNA reads as TGTGCCAGCAGCATCTCCTGGACTAGCGGGGGGCCGGCGGAGACCCAGTACTTC.

The V and J genes are TRBV7-2 and TRBJ1-3; the D gene is possibly TRBD1 (5 bases). Between the trimmed V and J ends, which lost 5 bases and 0 bases, there was a span of 8 bases. The CDR3 has 14 amino acids. Per the germline V gene, CDR1 is SGHTA and CDR2 is FQGNSA. CDR3 in DNA: TGTGCCAGCAGCCTACAGGACTCTGGAAACACCATATATTTT. This gives the protein CASSLQDSGNTIYF.

Remarks on this clone: The sample carries other DNA sequences with the same CDR3. The chain recombines TRBV9 with TRBJ2-5, with D maybe TRBD1 (7 bases). Trimming took off 0 bases at V and 2 bases at J, with 11 bases between the two ends. Germline V lookup: CDR1 SGDLS, CDR2 YYNGEE. The CDR3 is 15 amino acids. The CDR3 nucleotides read TGTGCCAGCAGCGTAGGGTCAGGGGGGCAAGAGACCCAGTACTTC. Its translation is CASSVGSGGQETQYF.

The CDR3 DNA reads TGTGCCAGCGCACATTCTGGAAACACCATATATTTT. Translation: CASAHSGNTIYF. V gene TRBV12-3 or TRBV12-4 combines with J gene TRBJ1-3; D is uncertain. The CDR3 totals 12 residues. The V end was cut by 8 bases, the J end by 1 base, with 6 bases between.

J is TRBJ2-1 and V is TRBV6-1, with TRBD2 identical over 7 bases. V shed 2 bases and J 8 bases; nucleotides not matched to a gene: 15. CDR1 is MNHNS, CDR2 SASEGT, per germline. This CDR3 is built from 17 residues. DNA of the CDR3: TGTGCCAGCAGTGAAATAGCCCCTATTGCGGGAGCGCATGAGCAGTTCTTC. As protein: CASSEIAPIAGAHEQFF.

Comments on this clone: A read error may be the cause here, since a much bigger clone is one base away. The rearrangement joins TRBV3-1 (or the pseudogene TRBV3-2) to TRBJ1-1, with D hard to call. This CDR3 spans 12 amino acids. Germline V gives CDR1 LGHDT, CDR2 YNNKEL (reference sequence). V lost 6 bases to trimming and J lost 1 base, with 6 bases between them. Written as DNA, the CDR3 is TGTGCCAGCAGTCACAGGAACACTGAAGCTTTCTTT. Protein sequence: CASSHRNTEAFF.

The V gene is TRBV7-9, the J gene TRBJ2-7; no clear D gene. This CDR3 contains 14 residues. Looked up from germline, CDR1 is SEHNR and CDR2 is FQNEAQ (reference sequence). V was shortened by 0 bases and J by 5 bases, with 11 bases between the two germline ends. This CDR3 reads CASSLAPLPDEQYF. The CDR3 DNA follows: TGTGCCAGCAGCTTAGCGCCTTTGCCGGACGAGCAGTACTTC.

The J gene is TRBJ2-7, the V gene TRBV28, with TRBD1 matching over 7 bases. The ends lost 6 bases at V and 6 bases at J; junction bases unmatched: 8. Germline lookup yields CDR1 MDHEN and CDR2 SYDVKM. This CDR3 contains 13 residues. The CDR3 spells CASSSWTGFEQYF. The CDR3 region has the DNA TGTGCCAGCAGCTCTTGGACAGGATTCGAGCAGTACTTC.

The CDR3 DNA reads as TGTGCCAGCAGTATTCTAGCGGGGGGGCTCGGAGATACGCAGTATTTT. This translates into CASSILAGGLGDTQYF. This chain uses TRBV27 with TRBJ2-3; 12 nucleotides align to TRBD2. The germline CDR1 and CDR2 sequences are MNHEY and SMNVEV (reference sequence). V shed 5 bases, J shed 5 bases, and the junction held 8 bases outside the gene matches. The CDR3 is made up of 16 amino acids.

J is TRBJ2-4 and V is TRBV9; weak D call: TRBD1 (5 bases). In germline, CDR1 is SGDLS, CDR2 YYNGEE. This CDR3 region has 14 residues. V lost 2 bases to trimming and J lost 3 bases, with 9 bases between them. CDR3 DNA: TGTGCCAGCAGCGTTCTAGACAGCAAAAACATTCAGTACTTC. Its translation: CASSVLDSKNIQYF.

This clone was observed a single time. This chain uses TRBV29-1 with TRBJ1-1; no reliable D call. The CDR3 runs to 11 residues. Germline lookup yields CDR1 SQVTM and CDR2 ANQGSEA. The V end lost 6 bases, the J end lost 4 bases, and 9 bases lay between the germline ends. In DNA form, the CDR3 reads TGCAGCGTCGGGGTGGGCACTGAAGCTTTCTTT. It yields the protein CSVGVGTEAFF.

This clone showed up just once. The rearrangement joins TRBV10-3 to TRBJ1-2; TRBD1 matches 7 bases. The length of the CDR3 is 15 residues. V shed 0 bases, J shed 6 bases, and the junction held 7 bases outside the gene matches. Germline V gene data show CDR1 as ENHRY and CDR2 as SYGVKD. The CDR3 coding sequence is TGTGCCATCAGTGAGTCGACCCAGGGGGACCATGGCTACACCTTC. Translated, it gives CAISESTQGDHGYTF.

The chain is built from TRBV11-2 and TRBJ2-7, with a weak D call TRBD2 (5 bases). The CDR3 consists of 16 residues. Germline V lookup: CDR1 SGHAT, CDR2 FQNNGV. With 2 bases removed from V and 0 bases from J, the gap between germline ends came to 14 bases. For the CDR3, the DNA is TGTGCCAGCAGCTTAATTGGCGGGTCGAGCTCCTACGAGCAGTACTTC. It encodes CASSLIGGSSSYEQYF.

Worth noting for this clone: Distinct nucleotide sequences in the sample also encode this CDR3. The rearrangement links TRBV9 to TRBJ2-1; TRBD2 agrees at 8 bases. The CDR3 is made up of 15 amino acids. Germline trimming cut 2 bases from V and 2 bases from J; bases unmatched to any gene: 3. The germline V gene encodes CDR1 SGDLS and CDR2 YYNGEE. The CDR3 DNA reads TGTGCCAGCAGCGTTAGCGGGACTCCCTACAATGAGCAGTTCTTC. Translating gives CASSVSGTPYNEQFF.

The genes are TRBV6-5 and TRBJ1-5; 9 nucleotides match TRBD1. Germline values: CDR1 MNHEY, CDR2 SVGAGI. The V gene end was trimmed by 7 bases and the J gene end by 5 bases; junction bases not matched to a gene: 9. The CDR3 has 15 amino acids. The DNA for the CDR3 is TGTGCCAGCACTCCAGACAGGGGGATCGATCAGCCCCAGCATTTT. Protein sequence: CASTPDRGIDQPQHF.

V is TRBV4-2 and J is TRBJ2-3; 7 nucleotides line up with TRBD2. Germline CDR1 is LGHNA and CDR2 is YNFKEQ. The trim removed 0 bases at V and 1 base at J, leaving 4 bases unmatched. This CDR3 spans 16 amino acids. The CDR3 DNA reads TGTGCCAGCAGCCAAGAGCGAAGCGGGGGCACAGATACGCAGTATTTT. Protein sequence: CASSQERSGGTDTQYF.

The CDR3 coding sequence is TGTGCCACCACCGGCAGGGAGGGTCAAGAGACCCAGTACTTC. Protein: CATTGREGQETQYF. This chain uses TRBV15 with TRBJ2-5; 7 nucleotides match TRBD2. CDR1 is LNHNV, CDR2 YYDKDF, per germline (reference sequence). V gave up 7 bases and J gave up 2 bases; unmatched junction bases: 7. The CDR3 covers 14 residues.

The chain carries TRBV2 and TRBJ1-6, with 7 nucleotides matching TRBD1. V lost 6 bases, J lost 7 bases, and 6 bases stayed unmatched. Germline V gives CDR1 SNHLY, CDR2 FYNNEI. This CDR3 has 14 amino acids. Here the CDR3 DNA reads TGTGCCAGCAGAGAGGGGGCGTGGAATTCACCCCTCCACTTT. It encodes CASREGAWNSPLHF.

J is TRBJ2-3 and V is TRBV24-1; TRBD2 matches at 14 bases. V gave up 6 bases and J gave up 8 bases; unmatched junction bases: 12. This CDR3 has 17 amino acids. Germline CDR1 KGHDR, CDR2 SFDVKD. DNA of the CDR3: TGTGCCACCAGTTCCGGGACTAGCGGGAGAAGCGAGCGTACGCAGTATTTT. Translating gives CATSSGTSGRSERTQYF.

The chain links TRBV6-5 to TRBJ2-2, with TRBD1 matching 7 bases. The CDR3 has 15 amino acids. V gave up 7 bases and J gave up 0 bases; unmatched junction bases: 5. Germline V lookup: CDR1 MNHEY, CDR2 SVGAGI. The CDR3 reads CASNGQDANTGELFF. CDR3 nucleotide sequence: TGTGCCAGCAATGGACAGGATGCGAACACCGGGGAGCTGTTTTTT.

V gene TRBV21-1 combines with J gene TRBJ2-6; the table's TRBD1 call for D was not verified on the DNA. TRBV21-1 is a recognized pseudogene. The CDR3 runs to 16 residues. CDR3 protein: CASSNAAGSGANVLTF. The CDR3 DNA reads TGTGCCAGCAGCAATGCGGCAGGGTCTGGGGCCAACGTCCTGACTTTC.

V and J are TRBV7-2 and TRBJ1-2; the D gene is possibly TRBD1 (5 bases). CDR1 is SGHTA and CDR2 is FQGNSA in the germline V gene. Trimming left V 4 bases short and J 6 bases short, with 18 bases between. There are 15 residues in the CDR3. CDR3 DNA: TGTGCCAGCAGCTCGGACCCTAGACAACAGGATGGCTACACCTTC. It is translated as CASSSDPRQQDGYTF.

The chain joins TRBV27 to TRBJ2-3, with a weak D call TRBD1 (6 bases). The CDR3 runs to 12 residues. The germline V and J ends were trimmed by 3 bases and 7 bases, with 8 bases remaining between them. From germline, CDR1 is MNHEY and CDR2 SMNVEV (reference sequence). The CDR3 region has the DNA TGTGCCAGCAGTTTGGGGACAAATACGCAGTATTTT. Its protein product is CASSLGTNTQYF.

The chain employs TRBV9 and TRBJ2-5, with 7 bases that match TRBD2. CDR1 and CDR2 (germline): SGDLS, YYNGEE. After removal of 3 bases from V and 5 bases from J, the junction contained 10 bases not matched to a gene. The CDR3 runs to 15 residues. The CDR3 nucleotides are TGTGCCAGCAGCGCTAGCGGCGGATTGGGGGAGACCCAGTACTTC. It is translated as CASSASGGLGETQYF.

The chain links TRBV7-9 to TRBJ1-2; 10 bases map to TRBD1. The CDR3 has 15 amino acids. CDR1 and CDR2 from the germline V gene are SEHNR and FQNEAQ (reference sequence). CDR3 nucleotide sequence: TGTGCTGCCGGGGACAGGGGCCGGTACATCTATGGCTACACCTTC. It translates to CAAGDRGRYIYGYTF.

This chain connects TRBV6-2 or TRBV6-3 to TRBJ1-5, with TRBD1 matching over 7 bases. CDR3 length: 15 residues. J was trimmed by 2 bases and V by 6 bases; bases with no gene match: 7. The germline V gene has CDR1 MNHEY and CDR2 SVGEGT. CDR3 loop: CASSLTGEGNQPQHF. In DNA form, the CDR3 reads TGTGCCAGCAGCTTAACAGGGGAGGGCAATCAGCCCCAGCATTTT.

This chain uses TRBV13 with TRBJ1-1, with TRBD1 matching 8 bases. V trimming: 2 bases; J trimming: 4 bases; junction bases outside the gene matches: 3. CDR3 length: 14 residues. CDR1 and CDR2 (germline): PRHDT, FYEKMQ (reference sequence). The CDR3 region has the DNA TGTGCCAGCAGCTTAACAACAGGGGGCACTGAAGCTTTCTTT. This translates into CASSLTTGGTEAFF.

This clone was detected once. In DNA, the CDR3 is TGTGCCAGCAGGCCGGGACTAGCAGCAGATACGCAGTATTTT. Protein: CASRPGLAADTQYF. This chain uses TRBV7-9 with TRBJ2-3, with 9 bases aligning to TRBD2. With 6 bases clipped from V and 4 bases from J, the junction kept 5 bases outside the gene matches. Germline CDR1 reads SEHNR; CDR2 reads FQNEAQ (reference sequence). The CDR3 is 14 amino acids.

The chain couples TRBV11-3 to TRBJ2-5; 9 bases match TRBD1. This CDR3 is 20 amino acids long. After removal of 4 bases from V and 6 bases from J, the junction contained 24 bases not matched to a gene. Germline CDR1 reads SGHNT; CDR2 reads YENEEA. The CDR3 here is CASSSRGTKTRGQGGQTQYF. As DNA, the CDR3 is TGTGCCAGCAGCTCGAGGGGGACTAAGACAAGGGGACAGGGAGGACAGACCCAGTACTTC.